Below are 23 T cell receptor beta chains sequenced from a single sample in a study of blood T cell repertoires in COVID-19. Assay: immunoSEQ multiplex PCR; the TCRdb copy retains only in-frame clones and omits some. The top ten hold 13% to 15% of the sample, which has under 40,000 clones, approximately 84% seen once. Sequenced input: peripheral blood. All receptors derive from a man aged 45-65 years with active or convalescent COVID-19.

This clone was counted only a few times. V usage is TRBV20-1 and J usage is TRBJ1-1, with unresolved D. Trimming stripped 6 bases from V and 9 bases from J, with 11 bases between. Germline-derived CDR1 and CDR2 are DFQATT and SNEGSKA (reference sequence). This CDR3 region has 10 residues. CDR3 protein: CSATAGKAFF. The CDR3 coding sequence is TGCAGTGCCACTGCCGGGAAAGCTTTCTTT.

The rearrangement uses TRBV7-9 and TRBJ1-1; a weak D match, TRBD1 (5 bases). The germline CDR1 and CDR2 sequences are SEHNR and FQNEAQ (reference sequence). Trimming removed 3 bases at V and 0 bases at J, with 8 bases between. This CDR3 region has 14 residues. The CDR3 region has the DNA TGTGCCAGCAGCTTGACAGAGGTGAACACTGAAGCTTTCTTT. It encodes CASSLTEVNTEAFF.

V usage is TRBV5-5 and J usage is TRBJ2-7; 15 bases fit TRBD2. The CDR3 extends over 18 amino acids. Germline lookup yields CDR1 SGHKS and CDR2 YYEKEE (reference sequence). V lost 1 base, J lost 0 bases, and 5 bases stayed unmatched. The CDR3 is CASSLWTSGGAVSYEQYF. The CDR3 coding sequence is TGTGCCAGCAGCTTGTGGACTAGCGGGGGGGCCGTCTCCTACGAGCAGTACTTC. The complete variable domain, with remaining parts taken from reference TRBV5-5 and TRBJ2-7, reads DAGVTQSPTHLIKTRGQQVTLRCSPISGHKSVSWYQQVLGQGPQFIFQYYEKEERGRGNFPDRFSARQFPNYSSELNVNALLLGDSALYLCASSLWTSGGAVSYEQYFGPGTRLTVT.

V usage is TRBV19 and J usage is TRBJ1-2; D uncertain. The CDR3 extends over 13 amino acids. The germline gives CDR1 LNHDA, CDR2 SQIVND (reference sequence). Between the trimmed V and J ends, which lost 4 bases and 2 bases, there was a span of 8 bases. CDR3 amino acids: CASSTQVNYGYTF. The DNA of the CDR3 is TGTGCCAGTAGTACTCAGGTGAACTATGGCTACACCTTC.

CDR3 in amino acids: CASRTSGGGSYNEQFF. In nucleotides, the CDR3 is TGTGCCAGCAGGACTAGCGGGGGGGGTTCCTACAATGAGCAGTTCTTC. The chain employs TRBV2 and TRBJ2-1; 14 bases are shared with TRBD2. Germline CDR1 reads SNHLY; CDR2 reads FYNNEI. J gave up 1 base and V 6 bases, and 2 bases lay outside the gene matches. This CDR3 spans 16 amino acids.

V usage is TRBV7-9 and J usage is TRBJ2-1, with 14 bases lining up with TRBD2. Germline V CDR1 and CDR2: SEHNR, FQNEAQ (reference sequence). The V segment lost 4 bases and the J segment 7 bases; nucleotides outside the gene matches: 9. The CDR3 loop spans 17 amino acids. Here the CDR3 DNA reads TGTGCCAGCAGCTCCGGGACTAGCGGGGGTAGGGGAAATGAGCAGTTCTTC. Residues: CASSSGTSGGRGNEQFF.

This chain connects TRBV13 to TRBJ1-3; 10 bases are shared with TRBD1. V lost 5 bases and J lost 6; bases outside the gene matches: 7. This CDR3 contains 15 residues. Looked up from germline, CDR1 is PRHDT and CDR2 is FYEKMQ (reference sequence). The CDR3 reads CASSPGGTGANTIYF. CDR3 nucleotide sequence: TGTGCCAGCAGCCCGGGGGGGACAGGGGCAAACACCATATATTTT. Full variable domain (remainder filled in from reference TRBV13 and TRBJ1-3): AAGVIQSPRHLIKEKRETATLKCYPIPRHDTVYWYQQGPGQDPQFLISFYEKMQSDKGSIPDRFSAQQFSDYHSELNMSSLELGDSALYFCASSPGGTGANTIYFGEGSWLTVV.

This chain joins TRBV11-2 and TRBJ2-7; a weak D match, TRBD2 (6 bases). V was clipped by 3 bases and J by 6 bases, with 12 bases between them. CDR1 and CDR2 from the germline V gene are SGHAT and FQNNGV. This CDR3 has 13 residues. The CDR3 sequence is CASSLGGAAEQYF. Here the CDR3 DNA reads TGTGCCAGCAGCTTGGGCGGGGCCGCCGAGCAGTACTTC. Filled out from reference TRBV11-2 and TRBJ2-7, the complete variable domain reads EAGVAQSPRYKIIEKRQSVAFWCNPISGHATLYWYQQILGQGPKLLIQFQNNGVVDDSQLPKDRFSAERLKGVDSTLKIQPAKLEDSAVYLCASSLGGAAEQYFGPGTRLTVT.

This chain uses TRBV6-6 with TRBJ2-1, with D possibly being TRBD1 (6 bases). The CDR3 contains 13 residues. V lost 8 bases and J lost 5, with 13 bases in between. In germline, CDR1 is MNHNY, CDR2 SVGAGI (reference sequence). The CDR3 DNA reads as TGTGCCAGCCGCTATTGGACAGACAATGAGCAGTTCTTC. This translates into CASRYWTDNEQFF.

The gene calls are TRBV19 and TRBJ2-2, with TRBD2 as a possible D gene (7 bases). The length of the CDR3 is 18 residues. Germline V gene data show CDR1 as LNHDA and CDR2 as SQIVND (reference sequence). Trimming shortened V by 3 bases and J by 4 bases, and 21 bases separated the two germline ends. For the CDR3, the DNA is TGTGCCAGTAGTATGGGCGCGGGGGCCAGAATTGTCACCGGGGAGCTGTTTTTT. Encoded protein: CASSMGAGARIVTGELFF.

This rearrangement joins TRBV10-3 to TRBJ1-3; 8 bases are a match to TRBD1. The J segment lost 0 bases and the V segment lost 9 bases, leaving 7 bases of the junction unmatched. Germline lookup yields CDR1 ENHRY and CDR2 SYGVKD. The CDR3 loop spans 15 amino acids. This CDR3 is CAMMTGQVSGNTIYF. The DNA for the CDR3 is TGTGCCATGATGACGGGACAGGTCTCTGGAAACACCATATATTTT.

The rearrangement joins TRBV9 to TRBJ2-2, with D maybe TRBD2 (7 bases). Germline loops: CDR1 SGDLS, CDR2 YYNGEE. Trimming pared 4 bases from V and 2 bases from J, leaving 18 bases between. The CDR3 is 17 residues long. The CDR3 loop is CASSRLLGGANTGELFF. The DNA for the CDR3 is TGTGCCAGCAGCAGACTTTTAGGGGGGGCCAACACCGGGGAGCTGTTTTTT.

CDR3 sequence reads: CASSPDRTSTDTQYF. CDR3 bases: TGTGCCAGCTCACCGGACAGGACTAGCACAGATACGCAGTATTTT. The V gene is TRBV18, the J gene TRBJ2-3, with 7 bases aligning to TRBD1. Germline V gives CDR1 KGHSH, CDR2 LQKENI. This CDR3 comprises 15 residues. V lost 3 bases, J lost 0 bases, and 3 bases stayed unmatched.

The chain joins TRBV12-5 to TRBJ2-7; D is perhaps TRBD1 (6 bases). The CDR3 is made up of 15 amino acids. CDR1 is LGHNT, CDR2 FRNRAP, per germline. V lost 1 base to trimming and J lost 5 bases, with 15 bases between them. The CDR3 sequence is CASGLGQVAEDEQYF. CDR3 coding DNA: TGTGCTAGTGGTTTGGGACAGGTTGCCGAGGACGAGCAGTACTTC. The whole variable domain, filled in from reference TRBV12-5 and TRBJ2-7, reads DARVTQTPRHKVTEMGQEVTMRCQPILGHNTVFWYRQTMMQGLELLAYFRNRAPLDDSGMPKDRFSAEMPDATLATLKIQPSEPRDSAVYFCASGLGQVAEDEQYFGPGTRLTVT.

This clone was recorded a few times. This sequence joins TRBV10-3 and TRBJ1-1; D is possibly TRBD1 (5 bases). The germline gives CDR1 ENHRY, CDR2 SYGVKD. Trimming took off 7 bases at V and 2 bases at J, with 11 bases between the two ends. This CDR3 is built from 13 residues. This chain's CDR3 is CAIKKTDNTEAFF. In nucleotides, the CDR3 is TGTGCCATCAAGAAGACAGATAACACTGAAGCTTTCTTT.

The chain has TRBV7-8 and TRBJ1-1; 7 bases are a match to TRBD1. The CDR3 totals 15 residues. With 4 bases clipped from V and 5 bases from J, the junction kept 10 bases outside the gene matches. The germline gives CDR1 SGHVS, CDR2 FQNEAQ. This CDR3 reads CASSSTGIGQTEAFF. CDR3 nucleotide sequence: TGTGCCAGCAGCTCGACAGGGATCGGGCAAACTGAAGCTTTCTTT.

V gene TRBV21-1 combines with J gene TRBJ1-6. TRBV21-1 is designated a pseudogene. The CDR3 loop spans 14 amino acids. CDR3 nucleotide sequence: TGTGCCAGCAGCAAAAGAGGCCATTATTCACCCCTCCACTTT. This sequence encodes CASSKRGHYSPLHF.

V gene TRBV5-8 combines with J gene TRBJ2-7; 7 bases map to TRBD1. The CDR3 consists of 13 residues. From germline, CDR1 is SGHTS and CDR2 YDEGEE. Trimming at V came to 4 bases and at J to 1 base, leaving 2 bases not matched to a gene. The CDR3 region is CASSRGLSYEQYF. CDR3 nucleotide sequence: TGTGCCAGCAGCAGGGGGCTATCCTACGAGCAGTACTTC.

The chain uses TRBV6-1 and TRBJ2-7; TRBD2 aligns across 9 bases. This CDR3 has 16 amino acids. Losses at the gene ends were 2 bases for V and 0 bases for J; bases not matched to a gene: 5. Germline values: CDR1 MNHNS, CDR2 SASEGT. The CDR3: CASSERSSGNSYEQYF. In nucleotides, the CDR3 is TGTGCCAGCAGTGAAAGGTCTAGCGGGAACTCCTACGAGCAGTACTTC.

V gene TRBV6-1 combines with J gene TRBJ1-2, with D possibly matching TRBD1 (6 bases). CDR3 length: 16 amino acids. Germline V lookup: CDR1 MNHNS, CDR2 SASEGT. Trimming cost V 3 bases and J 1 base, with 15 bases left between them. CDR3 DNA sequence: TGTGCCAGCAGTGAGAGGGGGGGCCCTTATAACTATGGCTACACCTTC. It specifies CASSERGGPYNYGYTF.

The gene calls are TRBV7-2 and TRBJ2-1; TRBD2 matches at 13 bases. From germline, CDR1 is SGHTA and CDR2 FQGNSA. J gave up 3 bases and V 5 bases, and 7 bases lay outside the gene matches. This CDR3 region has 17 residues. The chain's CDR3 is CASSPTSGGARYNEQFF. In DNA form, the CDR3 reads TGTGCCAGCAGCCCCACTAGCGGGGGGGCCCGCTACAATGAGCAGTTCTTC.

V usage is TRBV5-1 and J usage is TRBJ1-1; 7 bases map to TRBD1. The CDR3 consists of 15 residues. J lost 1 base, V lost 3 bases, and 6 bases had no gene match. Germline CDR1 and CDR2: SGHRS and YFSETQ. The CDR3 nucleotides read TGCGCCAGCAGCTCCGGGAACAGGGGGAACACTGAAGCTTTCTTT. This gives the protein CASSSGNRGNTEAFF.

The rearrangement links TRBV18 to TRBJ1-2, with 11 bases fitting TRBD1. Per germline, CDR1 KGHSH and CDR2 LQKENI. The V gene end was trimmed by 3 bases and the J gene end by 7 bases; junction bases not matched to a gene: 7. The CDR3 is 15 residues long. The CDR3 nucleotides are TGTGCCAGCTCACCTGGACAGGGGGCACCCAGTGGCTACACCTTC. Amino acid sequence: CASSPGQGAPSGYTF.